The T cell receptor beta chain described here comes from a study of cytomegalovirus exposure and HLA in healthy donors. General study results and limits: Association of approximately 16,000 TCR beta sequences with HLA alleles was found at 0.05 false discovery rate in a later analysis. Exclusion applied to some V segments, including TRBV6-2 and TRBV6-3, as they were indistinguishable.

The donors, nominally healthy at sampling, likely had unrecorded immune exposures. Researchers ran the PCR with 60 Vbeta and 13 Jbeta primers. The repertoire was sequenced with immunoSEQ multiplex PCR; TCRdb's copy has only in-frame clones and lacks some. Found here are 37,000 or so clones, roughly 81% of them singletons; the top ten hold 9.3%. In regard to this clone: Its antigen is unidentified.

The CDR3 runs to 17 residues. J gave up 0 bases and V 3 bases, and 10 bases lay outside the gene matches. The V gene's germline CDR1 is MNHNS and CDR2 SASEGT. The TCR sequence derives from a woman in her thirties or forties in good health and CMV-seronegative. This chain links TRBV6-1 with TRBJ2-7; TRBD1 matches at 8 bases. Sample: PBMCs. The CDR3 sequence: CASSDPRQGRNSYEQYV. CDR3 bases: TGTGCCAGCAGTGACCCAAGACAGGGGCGGAACTCCTACGAGCAGTACGTC.